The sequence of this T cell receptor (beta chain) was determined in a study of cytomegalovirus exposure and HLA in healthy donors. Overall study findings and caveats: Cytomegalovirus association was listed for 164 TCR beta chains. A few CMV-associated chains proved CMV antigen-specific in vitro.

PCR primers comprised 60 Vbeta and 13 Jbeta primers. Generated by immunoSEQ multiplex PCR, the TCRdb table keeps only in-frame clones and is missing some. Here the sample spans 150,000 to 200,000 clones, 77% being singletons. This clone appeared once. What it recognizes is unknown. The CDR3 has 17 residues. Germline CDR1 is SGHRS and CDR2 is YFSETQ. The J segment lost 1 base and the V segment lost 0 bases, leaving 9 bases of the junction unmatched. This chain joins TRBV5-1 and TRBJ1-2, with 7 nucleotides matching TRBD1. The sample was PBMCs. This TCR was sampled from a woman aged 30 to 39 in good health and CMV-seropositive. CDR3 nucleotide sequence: TGCGCCAGCAGCTTGGCCAGAGGAGACAGGGATAACTATGGCTACACCTTC. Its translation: CASSLARGDRDNYGYTF. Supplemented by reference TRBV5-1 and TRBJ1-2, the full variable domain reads KAGVTQTPRYLIKTRGQQVTLSCSPISGHRSVSWYQQTPGQGLQFLFEYFSETQRNKGNFPGRFSGRQFSNSRSEMNVSTLELGDSALYLCASSLARGDRDNYGYTFGSGTRLTVV.